Reported below is one TCR beta chain. The antigen remains undetermined. These data belong to a study of CD8+CD57+ T cells in acquired aplastic anemia. Overall study: Sorted CD4+ plus CD8+ cells gave DNA averaging approximately 3.2 ug.

According to the study, genomic DNA was the template for TCR beta VDJ and CDR3 profiling. TCRdb recomputed calls from the reads with MiXCR, one row per CDR3 protein. The sample records 250,000 to 350,000 distinct CDR3 sequences, 45% to 70% being singletons. CDR3 length: 13 residues. Germline CDR1 reads SEHNR; CDR2 reads FQNEAQ (reference sequence). The ends lost 7 bases at V and 3 bases at J; junction bases unmatched: 2. Study-wide results and limits: Significance was not reached for CD8+ Simpson's diversity between patients and controls. Common to patients and controls were twenty-nine CD8+ CDR3 sequences.

Sequencing used sorted CD4+, CD8+, or CD8+CD57+ T cells (not recorded which) from PBMCs. This receptor was identified in a human donor with severe aplastic anemia or a healthy control (not recorded which). J is TRBJ1-1 and V is TRBV7-9, with 10 bases identical to TRBD1. Written as DNA, the CDR3 is TGTGCCAGCACCGGACAGGGGGACACTGAAGCTTTCTTT. Translated: CASTGQGDTEAFF.